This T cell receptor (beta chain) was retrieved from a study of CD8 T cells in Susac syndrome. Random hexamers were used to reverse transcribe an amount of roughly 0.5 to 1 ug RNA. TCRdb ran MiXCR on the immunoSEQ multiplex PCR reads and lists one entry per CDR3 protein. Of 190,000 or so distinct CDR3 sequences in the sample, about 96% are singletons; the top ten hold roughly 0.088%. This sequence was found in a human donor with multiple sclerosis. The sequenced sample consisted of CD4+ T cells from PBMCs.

The chain's CDR3 is CSAEGAGNTIYF. The CDR3 nucleotides are TGCAGTGCTGAGGGAGCTGGAAACACCATATATTTT. This chain links TRBV20-1 with TRBJ1-3; D ambiguous. V dropped 5 bases and J dropped 2 bases, with 7 bases sitting between them. Germline V CDR1 and CDR2: DFQATT, SNEGSKA (reference sequence). The CDR3 loop spans 12 amino acids.